This is a list of T cell receptor beta chains from one sample in a study of cytomegalovirus exposure and HLA in healthy donors. The repertoire was sequenced with immunoSEQ multiplex PCR; TCRdb's copy has only in-frame clones and lacks some. The sample has roughly 100,000 clones; around 60% are singletons. Sequencing input: PBMCs. These receptors were taken from a human donor in good health. Both conserved end residues are part of each CDR3. D genes are given only for firm matches. Clone size is shown for a subset of rows, as once, few, many or a class of expanded clone.

v_call	cdr3_length	clone_size	d_call	j_call	cdr3_nt	cdr3_aa
TRBV18	18	NA	TRBD1	TRBJ2-6	TGTGCCAGCTCACCGGGGGGCACAGGGGGCCATGGGGCCAACGTCCTGACTTTC	CASSPGGTGGHGANVLTF
TRBV9	16	NA	NA	TRBJ2-3	TGTGCCAGCAGCCCCTCGATAGGGGCCCAAGGGGGTACGCAGTATTTT	CASSPSIGAQGGTQYF
TRBV7-8	16	NA	NA	TRBJ2-2	TGTGCCAGCAGCTCCCAACGGACTGTGAACACCGGGGAGCTGTTTTTT	CASSSQRTVNTGELFF
TRBV5-1	15	NA	TRBD1	TRBJ1-4	TGCGCCAGCAGCTTGGCTCCAGGGGGACTTGAAAAACTGTTTTTT	CASSLAPGGLEKLFF
TRBV4-1	14	NA	NA	TRBJ2-1	TGCGCCAGCAGCCAAGATGCTCGGGAGAATGAGCAGTTCTTC	CASSQDARENEQFF
TRBV7-9	17	NA	TRBD1	TRBJ2-1	TGTGCCAGCAGCGGACAGACAGGGGGCAGTTCCTACAATGAGCAGTTCTTC	CASSGQTGGSSYNEQFF
TRBV18	14	NA	TRBD1	TRBJ2-7	TGTGCCAGCTCACCAGACAGGGCCTCTGATGAGCAGTACTTC	CASSPDRASDEQYF
TRBV2	17	NA	NA	TRBJ2-7	TGTGCCAGCAGTGAAGCGGCCCTCCGGGACAACTCCTACGAGCAGTACTTC	CASSEAALRDNSYEQYF
TRBV27	14	NA	TRBD1	TRBJ2-3	TGTGCCAGCCAGAAACAGGGGAGCACAGATACGCAGTATTTT	CASQKQGSTDTQYF
TRBV19	20	NA	TRBD2	TRBJ2-6	TGTGCCAGTAGTATACCCGGACTAGCGGGTAGGAGCTCTGGGGCCAACGTCCTGACTTTC	CASSIPGLAGRSSGANVLTF
TRBV28	15	few	NA	TRBJ2-5	TGTGCCAGCAGTTTGTCGGCGGCTCGCCAAGAGACCCAGTACTTC	CASSLSAARQETQYF
TRBV18	14	NA	TRBD1	TRBJ2-7	TGTGCCAGCTCCCGGGACAGGGGTCCCTACGAGCAGTACTTC	CASSRDRGPYEQYF
TRBV5-4	18	NA	TRBD2	TRBJ2-2	TGTGCCAGCAGCTTCTTGTTTGATCGAGCGGGAAGCACCGGGGAGCTGTTTTTT	CASSFLFDRAGSTGELFF
TRBV30	11	NA	NA	TRBJ2-5	TGTGCCTGGAGTGTACGGGAGACCCAGTACTTC	CAWSVRETQYF
TRBV5-1	13	NA	TRBD2	TRBJ2-5	TGCGCCAGCAGACTAGCGGGAGCAGGTGAGCAGTACTTC	CASRLAGAGEQYF
TRBV19	12	NA	NA	TRBJ2-7	TGTGCCAGTAGTCCGGGGACCTACGAGCAGTACTTC	CASSPGTYEQYF
TRBV5-4	15	NA	TRBD2	TRBJ2-1	TGTGCCAGCAGCGCGGAGCCAGCGGGAGGGAGAGAGCAGTTCTTC	CASSAEPAGGREQFF
TRBV28	21	few	TRBD2	TRBJ2-5	TGTGCCAGCAGTTTTGACGGGGGGGAGACTAGCGGCCAAATTCCACGTGAGACCCAGTACTTC	CASSFDGGETSGQIPRETQYF
TRBV4-1	15	once	TRBD1	TRBJ1-5	TGCGCCAGCAGCCACGAAGACAGGGAAGGTCAGCCCCAGCATTTT	CASSHEDREGQPQHF
TRBV5-4	14	NA	TRBD2	TRBJ2-5	TGTGCCAGCAGCTTACTAGCGGGAGGGGAGACCCAGTACTTC	CASSLLAGGETQYF
TRBV5-1	15	NA	NA	TRBJ2-2	TGCGCCAGCAGCTTGGTTGCGCTGAACACCGGGGAGCTGTTTTTT	CASSLVALNTGELFF
TRBV29-1	13	NA	TRBD1	TRBJ2-5	TGCAGCGTTGCGGGACAGGGAAGAGAGACCCAGTACTTC	CSVAGQGRETQYF
TRBV6-1	15	NA	NA	TRBJ2-1	TGTGCCAGCACCTTTCTAGCGCATTCCTACAATGAGCAGTTCTTC	CASTFLAHSYNEQFF
TRBV25-1	14	NA	TRBD1	TRBJ1-2	TGTGCCAGCAGTGAAGGACAGGGTGGCTATGGCTACACCTTC	CASSEGQGGYGYTF
TRBV6-5	15	NA	NA	TRBJ1-2	TGTGCCAGCGGAAGAATAACCCCCGCGGGCTATGGCTACACCTTC	CASGRITPAGYGYTF
TRBV5-5	18	NA	TRBD2	TRBJ2-3	TGTGCCAGCAGCTTGGACGTTCGGGCTAGCGGTAACACAGATACGCAGTATTTT	CASSLDVRASGNTDTQYF
TRBV7-8	13	NA	TRBD1	TRBJ1-2	TGTGCCAGCAGTGCTACAGGGGCAGGAGGCTACACCTTC	CASSATGAGGYTF
TRBV18	16	NA	NA	TRBJ2-1	TGTGCCAGCTCACCACGAGCACAGGTCTCCGTGAATGAGCAGTTCTTC	CASSPRAQVSVNEQFF
TRBV2	16	NA	TRBD1	TRBJ1-1	TGTGCCAGCAGTCCGAGACAGGGTGGGGCTGACACTGAAGCTTTCTTT	CASSPRQGGADTEAFF
TRBV5-8	15	NA	TRBD1	TRBJ2-3	TGTGCCAGCAGCCACGGGACAGGGAGGACAGATACGCAGTATTTT	CASSHGTGRTDTQYF
TRBV27	14	once	TRBD1	TRBJ1-2	TGTGCCAACAGTTTTCTTCAGGGGGCGGTCGGCTACACCTTC	CANSFLQGAVGYTF
TRBV6-5	16	NA	NA	TRBJ1-1	TGTGCCAGCAGTTACGTTTTCTTCAGTTCCCAGGCTGAAGCTTTCTTT	CASSYVFFSSQAEAFF
TRBV7-8	14	NA	NA	TRBJ2-1	TGTGCCAGCAGCTCTAGGGCCTGGGGCGATGAGCAGTTCTTC	CASSSRAWGDEQFF
TRBV5-6	14	once	NA	TRBJ2-3	TGTGCCAGCAGCTGGGGAGAGATCACAGATACGCAGTATTTT	CASSWGEITDTQYF
TRBV2	12	once	NA	TRBJ2-5	TGTGCCAGCAGCCCATACAGGGACGCGCAGTACTTC	CASSPYRDAQYF
TRBV28	16	once	TRBD1	TRBJ1-5	TGTGCCAGCAGTTTACCAACAGGGGTCATCAATCAGCCCCAGCATTTT	CASSLPTGVINQPQHF
TRBV7-9	16	NA	TRBD2	TRBJ2-7	TGTGCCAGCAGCCCCCCGGGACTAGCGGGAGTGGGCGAGCAGTACTTC	CASSPPGLAGVGEQYF
TRBV7-2	14	NA	NA	TRBJ1-2	TGTGCCAGCAGCTTGGTTTCGGGGTGGGATGGCTACACCTTC	CASSLVSGWDGYTF
TRBV9	14	once	NA	TRBJ2-1	TGTGCCAGCAGCGTAGGTACAAACTACAATGAGCAGTTCTTC	CASSVGTNYNEQFF
TRBV5-6	17	once	NA	TRBJ2-7	TGTGCACCAGCAGCAGGGGCGGGAGTTAACTCTTGGGGAGAGCAGTACTTC	CAPAAGAGVNSWGEQYF
TRBV19	15	few	TRBD2	TRBJ2-5	TGTGCCAGTAGTATAGGAACTAGCGGGATAGAGACCCAGTACTTC	CASSIGTSGIETQYF
TRBV28	14	NA	NA	TRBJ1-1	TGTGCCAGCAGTTTGGCCAGGGCTTACACTGAAGCTTTCTTT	CASSLARAYTEAFF
TRBV18	16	few	NA	TRBJ1-1	TGTGCCAGCTCACCATCAGTGTGGCCCATGAACACTGAAGCTTTCTTT	CASSPSVWPMNTEAFF
TRBV7-8	16	NA	NA	TRBJ2-5	TGTGCCAGCAGCCCTGGAGTGAGGGCCTCTCAGGAGACCCAGTACTTC	CASSPGVRASQETQYF
TRBV5-4	18	NA	TRBD2	TRBJ2-2	TGTGCCAGTAGCGGACGGACTAGCGGGAGTCGGAGGGCCGGGGAGCTGTTTTTT	CASSGRTSGSRRAGELFF
TRBV9	13	NA	TRBD2	TRBJ2-2	TGTGCCAGCAGCGACGGACTAGCGGGGGAGCTGTTTTTT	CASSDGLAGELFF
TRBV10-1	15	NA	NA	TRBJ2-3	TGCGCCAGCAGTGCCTCGGGGCTAGCGACAGATACGCAGTATTTT	CASSASGLATDTQYF
TRBV19	15	NA	TRBD2	TRBJ2-1	TGTGCCAGTAGGCAGCGGGGGCCCTCCTACAATGAGCAGTTCTTC	CASRQRGPSYNEQFF
TRBV19	16	once	NA	TRBJ2-2	TGTGCCAGTAGTATCGATTCTAGCAGGCGCACCGGGGAGCTGTTTTTT	CASSIDSSRRTGELFF
TRBV7-7	17	NA	NA	TRBJ2-1	TGTGCTAGCAGCTTAGTCCCCGGCAGGGTAACTTACAATGAGCAGTTCTTC	CASSLVPGRVTYNEQFF
TRBV27	14	NA	TRBD2	TRBJ2-1	TGTGCCAGCCGCCTGGGCGGGAGGGCTGATGAGCAGTTCTTC	CASRLGGRADEQFF
TRBV4-1	15	NA	NA	TRBJ2-3	TGCGCCAGCAGCCCGACCCGGACTCCCACAGATACGCAGTATTTT	CASSPTRTPTDTQYF
TRBV7-3	13	NA	NA	TRBJ2-3	TGTGCCAGCAGCTTAATAAGCACAGATACGCAGTATTTT	CASSLISTDTQYF
TRBV5-6	17	NA	TRBD2	TRBJ2-1	TGTGCCAGCAGCGTATACTTACTAGCGGGAGGAGAGAATGAGCAGTTCTTC	CASSVYLLAGGENEQFF
TRBV7-3	18	few	TRBD2	TRBJ2-2	TGTGCCAGCAGCTTAACTTTTCGGCTAGCGGGTAACACCGGGGAGCTGTTTTTT	CASSLTFRLAGNTGELFF
TRBV28	16	few	TRBD1	TRBJ1-4	TGTGCCAGCAGATACGCTCACAGGGGAATAGGCGAAAAACTGTTTTTT	CASRYAHRGIGEKLFF